Described below is a single T cell receptor beta chain sequence and its context. Original processing notes: Amplified reference gene primers provided the basis for estimating nucleated cell counts. Here immunoSEQ multiplex PCR was the method, and the copy in TCRdb shows in-frame clones only, minus some. V and J calls plus clone size are reproduced from that table; the DNA served to infer D and trimming. The profile shows about 74,000 clones, about 88% of them singletons. These data belong to a study of blood T cell repertoires in COVID-19. In the study overall: The United States, Italy and Spain provided the acute and convalescent COVID-19 samples. Nucleic acid was either cDNA or gDNA, and it came from T cells, B-cell-depleted T cells, or PBMCs.

V gave up 4 bases and J gave up 3 bases, with 9 bases separating them. The CDR3 is made up of 13 amino acids. The chain is built from TRBV12-3 or TRBV12-4 and TRBJ1-2; D might be TRBD1 (6 bases). The sequenced sample consisted of peripheral blood. This clonotype was sampled from a man in his 70s with active or convalescent COVID-19. The CDR3 protein is CASSWGGDYGYTF. Here the CDR3 DNA reads TGTGCCAGCAGTTGGGGGGGCGACTATGGCTACACCTTC.